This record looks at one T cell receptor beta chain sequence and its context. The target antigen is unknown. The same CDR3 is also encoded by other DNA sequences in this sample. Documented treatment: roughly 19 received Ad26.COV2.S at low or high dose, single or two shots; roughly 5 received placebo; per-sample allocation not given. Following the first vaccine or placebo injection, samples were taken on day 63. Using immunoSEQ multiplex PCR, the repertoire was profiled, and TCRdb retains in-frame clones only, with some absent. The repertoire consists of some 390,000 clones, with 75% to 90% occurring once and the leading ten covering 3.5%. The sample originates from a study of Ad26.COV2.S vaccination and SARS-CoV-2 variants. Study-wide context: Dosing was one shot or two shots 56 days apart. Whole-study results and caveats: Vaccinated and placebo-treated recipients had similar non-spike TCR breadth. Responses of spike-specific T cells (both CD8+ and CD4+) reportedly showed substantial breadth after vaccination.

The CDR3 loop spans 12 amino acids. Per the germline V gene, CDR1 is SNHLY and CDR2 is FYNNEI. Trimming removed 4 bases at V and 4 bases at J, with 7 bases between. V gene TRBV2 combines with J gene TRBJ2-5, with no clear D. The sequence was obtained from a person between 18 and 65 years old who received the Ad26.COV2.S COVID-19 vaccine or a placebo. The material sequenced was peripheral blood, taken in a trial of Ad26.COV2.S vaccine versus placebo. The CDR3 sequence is CASSASGETQYF. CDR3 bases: TGTGCCAGCAGTGCCTCCGGAGAGACCCAGTACTTC.